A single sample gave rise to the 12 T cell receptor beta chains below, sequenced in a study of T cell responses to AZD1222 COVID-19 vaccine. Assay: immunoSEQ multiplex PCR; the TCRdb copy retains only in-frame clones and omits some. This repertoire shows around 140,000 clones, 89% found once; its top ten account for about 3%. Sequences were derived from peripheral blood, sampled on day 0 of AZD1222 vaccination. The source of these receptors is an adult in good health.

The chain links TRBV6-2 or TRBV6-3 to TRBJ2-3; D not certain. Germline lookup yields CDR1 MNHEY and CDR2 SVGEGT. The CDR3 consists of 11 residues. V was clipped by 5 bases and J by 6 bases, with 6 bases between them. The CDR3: CASSPYDTQYF. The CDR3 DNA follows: TGTGCCAGCAGTCCATACGATACGCAGTATTTT.

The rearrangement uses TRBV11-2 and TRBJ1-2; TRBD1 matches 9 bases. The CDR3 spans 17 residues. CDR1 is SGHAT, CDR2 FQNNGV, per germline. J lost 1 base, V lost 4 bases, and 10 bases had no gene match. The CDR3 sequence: CASSSYRGRLDNYGYTF. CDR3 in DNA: TGTGCCAGCAGCTCCTACAGGGGGCGCTTGGATAACTATGGCTACACCTTC.

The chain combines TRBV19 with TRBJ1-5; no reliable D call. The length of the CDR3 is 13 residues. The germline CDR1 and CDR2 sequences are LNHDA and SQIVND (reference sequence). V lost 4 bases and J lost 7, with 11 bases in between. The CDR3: CASSNNDWQPQHF. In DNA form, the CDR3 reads TGTGCCAGTAGTAACAATGACTGGCAGCCCCAGCATTTT.

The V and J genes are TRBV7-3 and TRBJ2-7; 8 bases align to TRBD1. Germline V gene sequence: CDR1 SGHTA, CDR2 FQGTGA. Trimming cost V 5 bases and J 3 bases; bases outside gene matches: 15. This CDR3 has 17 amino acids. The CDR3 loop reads CASSRQPPGGPFYEQYF. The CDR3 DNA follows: TGTGCCAGCAGCCGACAGCCACCAGGGGGCCCCTTCTACGAGCAGTACTTC.

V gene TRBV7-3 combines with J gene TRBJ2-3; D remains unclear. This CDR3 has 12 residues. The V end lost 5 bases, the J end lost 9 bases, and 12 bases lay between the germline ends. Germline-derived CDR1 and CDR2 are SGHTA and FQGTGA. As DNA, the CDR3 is TGTGCCAGCAGCCCAGCAGTCGGCACGCAGTATTTT. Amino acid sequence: CASSPAVGTQYF.

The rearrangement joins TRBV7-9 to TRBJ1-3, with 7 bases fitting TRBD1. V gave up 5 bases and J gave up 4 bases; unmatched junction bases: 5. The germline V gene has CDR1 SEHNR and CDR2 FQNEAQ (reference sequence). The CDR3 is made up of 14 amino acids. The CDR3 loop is CASSPTGAGNTIYF. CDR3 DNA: TGTGCCAGCAGCCCTACAGGGGCCGGAAACACCATATATTTT.

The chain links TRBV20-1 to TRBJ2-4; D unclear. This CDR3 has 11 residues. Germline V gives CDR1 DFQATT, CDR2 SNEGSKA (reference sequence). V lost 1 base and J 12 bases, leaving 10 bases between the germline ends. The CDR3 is CSARVQASQYF. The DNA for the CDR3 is TGCAGTGCTAGAGTCCAGGCTAGTCAGTACTTC.

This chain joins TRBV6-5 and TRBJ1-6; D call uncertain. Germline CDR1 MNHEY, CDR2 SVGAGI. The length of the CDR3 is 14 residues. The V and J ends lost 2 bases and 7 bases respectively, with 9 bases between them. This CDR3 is CASSYGRKNSPLHF. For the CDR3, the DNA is TGTGCCAGCAGTTACGGGCGAAAAAATTCACCCCTCCACTTT.

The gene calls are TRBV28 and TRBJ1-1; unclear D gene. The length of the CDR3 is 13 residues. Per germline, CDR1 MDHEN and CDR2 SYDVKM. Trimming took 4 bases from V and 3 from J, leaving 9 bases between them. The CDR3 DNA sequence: TGTGCCAGCAGTTCCGGAGGGCACACTGAAGCTTTCTTT. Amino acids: CASSSGGHTEAFF.

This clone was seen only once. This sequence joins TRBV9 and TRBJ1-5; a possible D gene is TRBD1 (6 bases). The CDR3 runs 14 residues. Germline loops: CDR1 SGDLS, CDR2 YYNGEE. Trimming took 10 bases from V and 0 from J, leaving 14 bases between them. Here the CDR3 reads CARGGGNSNQPQHF. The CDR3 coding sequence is TGTGCCCGGGGGGGCGGGAATAGCAATCAGCCCCAGCATTTT.

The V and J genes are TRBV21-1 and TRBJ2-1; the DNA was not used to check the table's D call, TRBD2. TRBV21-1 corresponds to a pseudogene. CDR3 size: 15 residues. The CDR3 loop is CASSKEANSGIEQFF. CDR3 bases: TGTGCCAGCAGCAAAGAGGCGAATAGCGGGATAGAGCAGTTCTTC.

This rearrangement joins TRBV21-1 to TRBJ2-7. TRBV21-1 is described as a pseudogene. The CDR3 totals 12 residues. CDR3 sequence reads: CASSAGYYEQYF. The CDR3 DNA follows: TGTGCCAGCAGCGCTGGGTATTACGAGCAGTACTTC.